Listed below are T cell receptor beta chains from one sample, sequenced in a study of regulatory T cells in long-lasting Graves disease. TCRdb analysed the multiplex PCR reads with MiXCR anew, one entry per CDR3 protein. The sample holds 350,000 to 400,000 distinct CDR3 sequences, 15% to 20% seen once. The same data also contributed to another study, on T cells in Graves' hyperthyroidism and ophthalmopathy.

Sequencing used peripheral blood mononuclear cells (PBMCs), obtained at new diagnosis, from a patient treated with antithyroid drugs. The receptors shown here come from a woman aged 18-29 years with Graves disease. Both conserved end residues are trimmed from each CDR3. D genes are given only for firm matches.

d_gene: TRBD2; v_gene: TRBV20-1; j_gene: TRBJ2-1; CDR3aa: SATTIAGVFYNEQF
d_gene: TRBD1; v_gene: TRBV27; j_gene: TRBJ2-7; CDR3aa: ASSLDRDRGYEQY
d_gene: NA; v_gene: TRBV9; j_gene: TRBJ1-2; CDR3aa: ASSSPRVGYT
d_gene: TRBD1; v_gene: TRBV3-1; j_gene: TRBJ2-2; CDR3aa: ASTTNPGQGSAGELF
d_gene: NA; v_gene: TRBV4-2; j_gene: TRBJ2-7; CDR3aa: ASSPGSRGAGEQY
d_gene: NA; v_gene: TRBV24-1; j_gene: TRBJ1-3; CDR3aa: ATSGGAGNTIY
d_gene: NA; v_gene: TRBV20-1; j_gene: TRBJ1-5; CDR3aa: SAYEGWVNQPQH
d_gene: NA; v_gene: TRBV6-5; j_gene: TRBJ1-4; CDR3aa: ASSYLQGSEKLF
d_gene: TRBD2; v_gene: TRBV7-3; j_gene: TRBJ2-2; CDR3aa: ASSLTRLAGARGELF
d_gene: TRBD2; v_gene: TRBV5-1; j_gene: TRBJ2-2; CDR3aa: ASSLGFASGRSGELF
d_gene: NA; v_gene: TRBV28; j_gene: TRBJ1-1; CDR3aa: ASSPGLPTEAF
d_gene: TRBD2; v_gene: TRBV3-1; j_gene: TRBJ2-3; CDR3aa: ASSQASGGADTQY
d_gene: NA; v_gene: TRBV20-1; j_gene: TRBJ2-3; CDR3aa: SGLTGGPTDTQY
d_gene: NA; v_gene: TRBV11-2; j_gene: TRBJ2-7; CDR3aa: ASSYTPGASYEQY
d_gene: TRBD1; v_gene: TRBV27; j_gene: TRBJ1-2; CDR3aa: ASSLTGTGNNYGYT
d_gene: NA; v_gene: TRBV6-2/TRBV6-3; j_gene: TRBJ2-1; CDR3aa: ASTRRGEGYNEQF
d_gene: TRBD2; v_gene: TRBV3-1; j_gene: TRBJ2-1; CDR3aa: ASSPGTTAGNEQF
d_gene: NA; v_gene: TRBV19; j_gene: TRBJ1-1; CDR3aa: ASSKGIMNTEAF
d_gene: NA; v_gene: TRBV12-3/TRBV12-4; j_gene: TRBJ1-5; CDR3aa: ASSSLGGGQPQH
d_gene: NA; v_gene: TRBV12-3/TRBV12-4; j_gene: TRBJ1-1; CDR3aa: ASSYSSLNTEAF
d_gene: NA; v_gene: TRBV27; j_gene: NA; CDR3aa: ASSSLGTDTQH
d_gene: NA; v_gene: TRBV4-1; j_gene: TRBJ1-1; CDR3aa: ASSQDLGSTEAF
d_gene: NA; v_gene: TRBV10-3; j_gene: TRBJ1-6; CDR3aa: ATQPGNSPLH
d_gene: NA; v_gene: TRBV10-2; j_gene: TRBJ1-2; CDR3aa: ASGGLTGEGYT
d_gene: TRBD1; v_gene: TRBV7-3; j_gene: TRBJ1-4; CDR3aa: ARSGQGLCEKLF
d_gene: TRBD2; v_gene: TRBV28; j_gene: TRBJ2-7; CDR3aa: ASSRTSRVSYEQY
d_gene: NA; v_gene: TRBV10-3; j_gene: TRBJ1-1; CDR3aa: AIAKGPGNTEAF
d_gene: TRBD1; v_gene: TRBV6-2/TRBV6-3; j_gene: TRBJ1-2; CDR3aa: ASSYSERQGHH
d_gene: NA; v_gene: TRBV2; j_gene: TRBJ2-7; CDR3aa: ATRSGVEQY
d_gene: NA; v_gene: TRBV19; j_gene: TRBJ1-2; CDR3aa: ASHYGAGGYT
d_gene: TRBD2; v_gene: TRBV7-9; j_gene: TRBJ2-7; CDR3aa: ASSSVAGGLGYEQY
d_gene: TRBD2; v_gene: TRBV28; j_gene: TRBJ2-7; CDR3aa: AVNGGGDTYEQY
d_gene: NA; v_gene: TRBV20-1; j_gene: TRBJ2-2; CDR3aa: SARYTEAGELF
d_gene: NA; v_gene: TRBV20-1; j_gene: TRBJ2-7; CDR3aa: SATSGTSATDAQY
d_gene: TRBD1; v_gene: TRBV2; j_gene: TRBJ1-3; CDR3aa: ASAHGQGANTIY
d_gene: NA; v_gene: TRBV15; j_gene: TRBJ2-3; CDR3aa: ATSRAWGFGTDTQY
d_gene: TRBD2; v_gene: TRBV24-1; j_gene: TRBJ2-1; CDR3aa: ATSDWEPGTSGGGTYNEQF
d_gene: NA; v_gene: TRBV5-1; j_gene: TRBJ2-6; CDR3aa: ASSPDTVRSGANVLT
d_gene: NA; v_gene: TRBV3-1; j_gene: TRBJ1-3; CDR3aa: ASSQPGSGNTIY
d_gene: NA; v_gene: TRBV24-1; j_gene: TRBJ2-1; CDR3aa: ATSDLNRPEQF
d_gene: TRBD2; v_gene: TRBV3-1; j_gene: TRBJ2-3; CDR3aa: ASRPGGSTDTQY